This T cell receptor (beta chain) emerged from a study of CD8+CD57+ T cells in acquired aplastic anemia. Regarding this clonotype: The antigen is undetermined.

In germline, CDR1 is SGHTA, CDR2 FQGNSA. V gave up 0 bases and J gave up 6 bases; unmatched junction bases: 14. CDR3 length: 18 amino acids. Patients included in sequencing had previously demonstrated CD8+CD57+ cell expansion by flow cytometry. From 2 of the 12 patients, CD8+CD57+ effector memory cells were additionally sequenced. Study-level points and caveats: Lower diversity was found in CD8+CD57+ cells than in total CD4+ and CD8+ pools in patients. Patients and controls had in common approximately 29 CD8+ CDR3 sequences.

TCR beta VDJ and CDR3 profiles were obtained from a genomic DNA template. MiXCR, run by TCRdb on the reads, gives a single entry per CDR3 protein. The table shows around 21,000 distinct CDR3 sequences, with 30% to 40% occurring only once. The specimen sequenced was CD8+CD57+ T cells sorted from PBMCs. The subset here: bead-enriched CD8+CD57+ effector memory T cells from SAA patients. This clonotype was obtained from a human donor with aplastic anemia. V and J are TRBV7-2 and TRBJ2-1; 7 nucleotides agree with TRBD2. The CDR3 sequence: CASSLAPTSRRACNEQFF. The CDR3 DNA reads TGTGCCAGCAGCTTAGCCCCGACTAGCCGAAGAGCATGCAATGAGCAGTTCTTC.